The present T cell receptor (beta chain) was sequenced within a study of blood T cells in healthy people across ages. Broader study findings: PBMCs left unsorted prevented a conclusive naive versus antigen-experienced comparison.

This clonotype appeared a few times. Its antigen is unidentified. The CDR3 is 16 amino acids. Per germline, CDR1 SGDLS and CDR2 YYNGEE. V was shortened by 4 bases and J by 4 bases, with 18 bases between the two germline ends. With a J-beta primer mix and a sample-barcoded 5' primer, a second PCR ran roughly 6 to 11 cycles. MiXCR was run by TCRdb on the 5' RACE reads, yielding one entry per CDR3 protein. The repertoire holds 1,500,000 or so distinct CDR3 sequences, with 40% to 45% as singletons. The chain joins TRBV9 to TRBJ2-4, with D possibly being TRBD2 (6 bases). Sample: blood. The clonotype originates from a woman between 18 and 29 years old in good health. CDR3: CASSSRGSGSKNIQYF. Written as DNA, the CDR3 is TGTGCCAGCAGCTCCCGGGGTAGCGGCTCTAAAAACATTCAGTACTTC. The full variable domain, its missing parts supplied by reference TRBV9 and TRBJ2-4, is DSGVTQTPKHLITATGQRVTLRCSPRSGDLSVYWYQQSLDQGLQFLIQYYNGEERAKGNILERFSAQQFPDLHSELNLSSLELGDSALYFCASSSRGSGSKNIQYFGAGTRLSVL.